This is a list of T cell receptor beta chains from one sample in a study of shared clonotypes between healthy human individuals. Libraries were prepared by immunoSEQ multiplex PCR; TCRdb keeps only in-frame clonotypes and omits some of them. The table lists approximately 2,000,000 clones, 92% of them singletons. Sequencing was carried out using naive CD4+ T cells from PBMCs. These receptors all come from a man aged 18 to 29 in good health. Some clones in this sample may be carry-over from other donors' samples. Both conserved end residues are trimmed from each CDR3.

V,J,CDR3
TRBV6-6,TRBJ2-7,ASSTPGQGSHEQY
TRBV19,TRBJ1-5,ASSTNRWIEGSAQH
TRBV2,TRBJ2-5,ASSDNDETQY
TRBV5-1,TRBJ2-7,ASSFDRAAYEQY
TRBV6-1,TRBJ1-1,ASSEGAATTAAEAF
TRBV7-9,TRBJ2-7,AKGTSGVSSYEQY
TRBV9,TRBJ2-5,ASSVGQGMSETQY
TRBV11-2,TRBJ1-3,ASSHTSLGNTIY
TRBV19,TRBJ1-1,ASSAPAEAF
TRBV7-9,TRBJ2-3,ASSFRLAGGSTDTQY
TRBV6-1,TRBJ1-1,ASSTGTGRNTEAF
TRBV5-1,TRBJ2-3,ASSSRTPLGTDTQY
TRBV7-2,TRBJ2-3,ASSFEAGGTDTQY
TRBV6-1,TRBJ1-2,ASSALERGVYGYT
TRBV7-6,TRBJ2-2,ASSFGGQAPGELF